Each of the 2 T cell receptor beta chains below was sequenced from the same sample in a study of shared clonotypes between healthy human individuals. Method: immunoSEQ multiplex PCR; TCRdb's copy keeps in-frame clones and lacks some. The sample shows around 1,000,000 clones, 60% to 80% of them seen only once. Input material: memory CD4+ T cells from PBMCs. Subset of the sample: CD45RA-negative fraction. These receptors were taken from a young man in good health. Some clones in this sample may be carry-over from other donors' samples.

This rearrangement joins TRBV15 to TRBJ2-1, with a tentative D call TRBD2 (5 bases). V was pared by 7 bases and J by 7 bases, with 11 bases between. CDR1 and CDR2 (germline): LNHNV, YYDKDF (reference sequence). This CDR3 contains 12 residues. The DNA for the CDR3 is TGTGCCACCACCTCGCCGGGGAATGAGCAGTTCTTC. Encoded protein: CATTSPGNEQFF.

The chain recombines TRBV15 with TRBJ1-5; D is uncertain. Trimming removed 3 bases from V and 2 bases from J, with 20 bases in between. CDR3 size: 18 residues. The germline V gene encodes CDR1 LNHNV and CDR2 YYDKDF (reference sequence). Here the CDR3 DNA reads TGTGCCACCAGCAGGGGGAATTTCGGGCGTTTAGGCAATCAGCCCCAGCATTTT. It is translated as CATSRGNFGRLGNQPQHF.